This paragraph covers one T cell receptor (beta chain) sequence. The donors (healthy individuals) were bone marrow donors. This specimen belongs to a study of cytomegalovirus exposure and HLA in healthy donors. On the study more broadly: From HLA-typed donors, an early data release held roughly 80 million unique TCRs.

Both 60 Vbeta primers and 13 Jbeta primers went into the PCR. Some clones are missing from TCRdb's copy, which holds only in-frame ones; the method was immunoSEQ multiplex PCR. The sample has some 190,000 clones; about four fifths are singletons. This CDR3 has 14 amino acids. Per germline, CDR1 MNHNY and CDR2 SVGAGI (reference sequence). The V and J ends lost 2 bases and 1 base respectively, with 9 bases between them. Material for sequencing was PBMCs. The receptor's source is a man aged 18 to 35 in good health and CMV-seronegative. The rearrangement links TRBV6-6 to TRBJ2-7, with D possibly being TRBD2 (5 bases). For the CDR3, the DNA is TGTGCCAGCAGTTACCATCCGGGGTCCTACGAGCAGTACTTC. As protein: CASSYHPGSYEQYF.